Reported below is one T cell receptor (beta chain). Its target is not known. A multiplex PCR was run with 60 Vbeta primers and 13 Jbeta primers. Profiling relied on immunoSEQ multiplex PCR, and the TCRdb table lists in-frame clones only, not all of them. The data show 75,000 to 100,000 clones, with around 73% seen just once and roughly 3.2% held by the top ten. This CDR3 is built from 16 residues. Per the germline V gene, CDR1 is SGDLS and CDR2 is YYNGEE. Trimming took 2 bases from V and 5 from J; bases not matched to a gene: 8. The entry originates in a study of cytomegalovirus exposure and HLA in healthy donors. Overall study context: In an early release, HLA-typed donors contributed approximately 82 million unique TCR sequences. Study observations and caveats: A previous analysis found most TCR beta V segments productive roughly 87% or roughly 30% of the time. CMV serostatus was the sole immune exposure data available. The authors judged a highly shared variant cluster likely a sequencing artifact.

Sequences were obtained from PBMCs. The sequence came from a middle-aged man in good health and CMV-seronegative. V and J are TRBV9 and TRBJ1-3; TRBD1 matches 9 bases. This CDR3 reads CASSVAPGQGRNTIYF. The CDR3 nucleotides are TGTGCCAGCAGCGTCGCGCCGGGACAGGGCAGAAACACCATATATTTT.